The 24 T cell receptor beta chains listed next were all sequenced from one sample in a study of shared clonotypes between healthy human individuals. Profiling relied on immunoSEQ multiplex PCR, and the TCRdb table lists in-frame clones only, not all of them. The sample lists about 980,000 clones, around 80% occurring once. The sequenced sample consisted of memory CD4+ T cells sorted from blood. As for subset: CD45RA-negative fraction. The origin of the receptors is a man between 18 and 35 years old in good health.

The rearrangement links TRBV19 to TRBJ1-4; D may be TRBD1 (5 bases). This CDR3 is 15 amino acids long. Germline loops: CDR1 LNHDA, CDR2 SQIVND (reference sequence). The V gene lost 7 bases and the J gene lost 9 bases, with 21 bases spanning the gap. The CDR3 sequence is CASTQVAAGMKKLFF. The CDR3 region has the DNA TGTGCCAGTACCCAAGTAGCGGCAGGGATGAAAAAACTGTTTTTT.

The V gene is TRBV6-5, the J gene TRBJ1-2, with D perhaps matching TRBD1 (5 bases). Germline CDR1 is MNHEY and CDR2 is SVGAGI. The CDR3 has 15 amino acids. Trimming left V 6 bases short and J 8 bases short, with 22 bases between. The CDR3 nucleotides read TGTGCCAGCAGACCCGACGGGACGGCATTGGGAGGCTACACCTTC. It is translated as CASRPDGTALGGYTF.

This clone appeared once. V and J are TRBV18 and TRBJ1-2, with TRBD1 matching over 9 bases. CDR3 length equals 19 residues. The germline V gene has CDR1 KGHSH and CDR2 LQKENI. Losses at the gene ends were 0 bases for V and 4 bases for J; bases not matched to a gene: 15. The CDR3 region is CASSPPTNTDRGYFYGYTF. DNA of the CDR3: TGTGCCAGCTCACCACCGACAAACACGGACAGGGGTTACTTCTATGGCTACACCTTC.

This chain joins TRBV11-2 and TRBJ1-3; TRBD1 matches 7 bases. After removal of 1 base from V and 4 bases from J, the junction contained 7 bases not matched to a gene. The V gene's germline CDR1 is SGHAT and CDR2 FQNNGV. CDR3 length: 16 residues. DNA of the CDR3: TGTGCCAGCAGCTTAGCGGGACAGAGGAAGGGAAACACCATATATTTT. This gives the protein CASSLAGQRKGNTIYF.

The genes are TRBV2 and TRBJ2-7; possible D gene TRBD2, 5 bases. CDR1 is SNHLY, CDR2 FYNNEI, per germline. The CDR3 loop spans 11 amino acids. Trimming left V 6 bases short and J 5 bases short, with 8 bases between. CDR3 in DNA: TGTGCCAGCAGGGAGGTGGACGAGCAGTACTTC. Amino acid sequence: CASREVDEQYF. Based on the CDR3 plus reference TRBV2 and TRBJ2-7, the full variable domain is EPEVTQTPSHQVTQMGQEVILRCVPISNHLYFYWYRQILGQKVEFLVSFYNNEISEKSEIFDDQFSVERPDGSNFTLKIRSTKLEDSAMYFCASREVDEQYFGPGTRLTVT.

The genes are TRBV10-3 and TRBJ1-1, with 9 bases matching TRBD1. V lost 10 bases and J lost 10; bases outside the gene matches: 16. CDR1 and CDR2 from the germline V gene are ENHRY and SYGVKD. The CDR3 spans 14 residues. CDR3 nucleotide sequence: TGTGCCACCATTGGACAGGGGCATAGAGGGGGAGCTTTCTTT. This sequence encodes CATIGQGHRGGAFF.

This clone was seen once. The sample has other DNA sequences that encode this CDR3 too. The gene calls are TRBV2 and TRBJ1-2, with D uncertain. This CDR3 is built from 14 residues. CDR1 SNHLY and CDR2 FYNNEI come from the germline V gene. Trimming removed 0 bases from V and 0 bases from J, with 5 bases in between. The CDR3 here is CASSEASSNYGYTF. The CDR3 bases are TGTGCCAGCAGTGAAGCCAGCTCTAACTATGGCTACACCTTC. The variable domain in full, completed from reference TRBV2 and TRBJ1-2, reads EPEVTQTPSHQVTQMGQEVILRCVPISNHLYFYWYRQILGQKVEFLVSFYNNEISEKSEIFDDQFSVERPDGSNFTLKIRSTKLEDSAMYFCASSEASSNYGYTFGSGTRLTVV.

Notes on this clone: Within the sample, other DNA sequences also encode this same CDR3. J is TRBJ2-7 and V is TRBV6-5; 9 nucleotides agree with TRBD1. In germline, CDR1 is MNHEY, CDR2 SVGAGI. CDR3 size: 13 residues. The trim removed 5 bases at V and 4 bases at J, leaving 3 bases unmatched. CDR3 nucleotides: TGTGCCAGCAGTGCGGACAGGGGTTACGAGCAGTACTTC. This sequence encodes CASSADRGYEQYF.

This clone turned up a few times. The chain has TRBV19 and TRBJ1-5; a weak D match, TRBD1 (6 bases). The CDR3 covers 15 residues. Trimming removed 2 bases from V and 3 bases from J, with 11 bases in between. CDR1 is LNHDA, CDR2 SQIVND, per germline (reference sequence). CDR3 nucleotides: TGTGCCAGTAGTATACAGGGGTCCACCAATCAGCCCCAGCATTTT. Amino acid sequence: CASSIQGSTNQPQHF.

J is TRBJ2-5 and V is TRBV29-1, with 8 positions matching TRBD1. CDR1 SQVTM and CDR2 ANQGSEA come from the germline V gene. Trimming removed 4 bases from V and 3 bases from J; junction bases left unmatched: 10. The CDR3 totals 15 residues. The CDR3 DNA is TGCAGCGTTGGCAACTCTGGACAGGGCAAAGAGACCCAGTACTTC. It translates to CSVGNSGQGKETQYF. Looking up the rest from reference TRBV29-1 and TRBJ2-5 gives the full variable domain: SAVISQKPSRDICQRGTSLTIQCQVDSQVTMMFWYRQQPGQSLTLIATANQGSEATYESGFVIDKFPISRPNLTFSTLTVSNMSPEDSSIYLCSVGNSGQGKETQYFGPGTRLLVL.

This clone was observed many times. The rearrangement uses TRBV27 and TRBJ1-1; D not certain. CDR1 MNHEY and CDR2 SMNVEV come from the germline V gene (reference sequence). This CDR3 has 12 residues. V was cut by 8 bases and J by 4 bases, with 11 bases left in between. The CDR3 region has the DNA TGTGCCAGCCGCTCAATCGGCACTGAAGCTTTCTTT. This translates into CASRSIGTEAFF.

This clone was counted once. This sample also contains other DNA sequences that code for the same CDR3. For the CDR3, the DNA is TGTGCCAGCAGCTTGGACGGTTACGAGCAGTACTTC. It is translated as CASSLDGYEQYF. The rearrangement uses TRBV5-4 and TRBJ2-7, with unresolved D. This CDR3 region has 12 residues. Looked up from germline, CDR1 is SGHNT and CDR2 is YYREEE (reference sequence). The V and J ends lost 0 bases and 4 bases respectively, with 5 bases between them.

The V and J genes are TRBV7-2 and TRBJ1-3; maybe TRBD1 (5 bases). Per germline, CDR1 SGHTA and CDR2 FQGNSA. Trimming left V 4 bases short and J 9 bases short, with 13 bases between. This CDR3 contains 13 residues. CDR3 in amino acids: CASSSGVGGTIYF. Here the CDR3 DNA reads TGTGCCAGCAGCTCGGGGGTTGGGGGCACCATATATTTT.

This clone was seen a few times. The CDR3 nucleotides are TGTGCCAGCAGCGCCAATATTGGAACTGAAGCTTTCTTT. Its protein product is CASSANIGTEAFF. This sequence joins TRBV9 and TRBJ1-1; D gene uncertain. This CDR3 contains 13 residues. CDR1 is SGDLS, CDR2 YYNGEE, per germline. The V and J ends lost 3 bases and 5 bases respectively, with 11 bases between them.

The chain has TRBV4-1 and TRBJ2-6; 12 nucleotides agree with TRBD1. CDR1 is MGHRA and CDR2 is YSYEKL in the germline V gene. Trimming cost V 4 bases and J 2 bases; bases outside gene matches: 12. The CDR3 loop spans 20 amino acids. The CDR3 loop reads CASSLSEPGQGAPGANVLTF. The CDR3 coding sequence is TGCGCCAGCAGCCTCTCGGAACCGGGACAGGGGGCGCCTGGGGCCAACGTCCTGACTTTC.

The rearrangement uses TRBV18 and TRBJ2-3; D not resolved. Germline CDR1 and CDR2: KGHSH and LQKENI. V was trimmed by 6 bases and J by 3 bases, leaving 13 bases between them. The CDR3 contains 14 residues. In nucleotides, the CDR3 is TGTGCCAGCTCTCTCACCCGAGGTACAGATACGCAGTATTTT. It is translated as CASSLTRGTDTQYF.

The chain uses TRBV18 and TRBJ2-6, with D uncertain. Germline CDR1 KGHSH, CDR2 LQKENI. The CDR3 contains 16 residues. Trimming stripped 3 bases from V and 4 bases from J, with 13 bases between. The CDR3 sequence: CASSPSDVPGANVLTF. DNA for the CDR3: TGTGCCAGCTCACCTTCTGACGTCCCCGGGGCCAACGTCCTGACTTTC.

The V and J genes are TRBV6-1 and TRBJ1-1; 7 positions agree with TRBD1. Germline V gene sequence: CDR1 MNHNS, CDR2 SASEGT. V was pared by 7 bases and J by 5 bases, with 13 bases of the junction left unmatched. This CDR3 has 15 amino acids. CDR3 bases: TGTGCCAGCAACCAGGGGGGCAGGGGATCTACTGAAGCTTTCTTT. The encoded protein is CASNQGGRGSTEAFF.

The gene calls are TRBV10-2 and TRBJ2-5, with D unclear. Germline CDR1 and CDR2: WSHSY and SAAADI. V was cut by 0 bases and J by 7 bases, with 9 bases left in between. This CDR3 contains 13 residues. The CDR3 region has the DNA TGCGCCAGCAGTGAGTCGAGCTCGGGGACCCAGTACTTC. It codes for CASSESSSGTQYF.

The rearrangement joins TRBV30 to TRBJ2-4; 9 nucleotides match TRBD1. Germline CDR1 reads GTSNPN; CDR2 reads SVGIG (reference sequence). The CDR3 consists of 14 residues. Trimming cost V 4 bases and J 4 bases; bases outside gene matches: 5. This CDR3 reads CAWNHRGPKNIQYF. CDR3 in DNA: TGTGCCTGGAACCACAGGGGGCCTAAAAACATTCAGTACTTC.

The DNA of the CDR3 is TGTGCCAGCAGCCTTCACCCCGGCGGGTACAATGAGCAGTTCTTC. Encoded protein: CASSLHPGGYNEQFF. J is TRBJ2-1 and V is TRBV11-2; maybe TRBD2 (5 bases). V dropped 5 bases and J dropped 4 bases, with 15 bases sitting between them. Germline assignment: CDR1 SGHAT and CDR2 FQNNGV. The CDR3 runs to 15 residues.

The gene calls are TRBV28 and TRBJ1-5; no definite D call. CDR1 is MDHEN and CDR2 is SYDVKM in the germline V gene. The CDR3 extends over 14 amino acids. Trimming shortened V by 2 bases and J by 5 bases, and 10 bases separated the two germline ends. In DNA form, the CDR3 reads TGTGCCAGCAGTTTAACGGGGTGGGATCAGCCCCAGCATTTT. The encoded protein is CASSLTGWDQPQHF.

V and J are TRBV30 and TRBJ1-6; D ambiguous. There are 13 residues in the CDR3. CDR1 GTSNPN and CDR2 SVGIG come from the germline V gene (reference sequence). V dropped 2 bases and J dropped 9 bases, with 11 bases sitting between them. The CDR3 DNA reads as TGTGCCTGGAGTAGGCAGGTCCCTTCACCCCTCCACTTT. Residues: CAWSRQVPSPLHF.

J is TRBJ1-1 and V is TRBV6-5, with D possibly TRBD1 on 5 matching bases. Trimming left V 5 bases short and J 1 base short, with 8 bases between. The CDR3 totals 13 residues. CDR1 and CDR2 from the germline V gene are MNHEY and SVGAGI. CDR3 residues: CASSVQANTEAFF. CDR3 DNA sequence: TGTGCCAGCAGTGTACAGGCGAACACTGAAGCTTTCTTT.